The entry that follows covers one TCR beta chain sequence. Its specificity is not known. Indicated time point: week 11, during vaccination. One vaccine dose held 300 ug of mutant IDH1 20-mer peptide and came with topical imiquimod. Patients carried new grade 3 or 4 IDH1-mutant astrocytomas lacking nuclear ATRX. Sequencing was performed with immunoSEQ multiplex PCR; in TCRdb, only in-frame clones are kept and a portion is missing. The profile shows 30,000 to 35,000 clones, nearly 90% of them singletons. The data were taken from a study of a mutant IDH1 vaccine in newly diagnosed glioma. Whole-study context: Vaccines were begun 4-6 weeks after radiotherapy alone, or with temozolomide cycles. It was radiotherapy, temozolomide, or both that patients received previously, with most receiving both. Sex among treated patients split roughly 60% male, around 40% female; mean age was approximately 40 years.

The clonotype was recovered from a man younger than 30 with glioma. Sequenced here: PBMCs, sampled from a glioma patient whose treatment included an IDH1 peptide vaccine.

DNA for the CDR3: TGCGCCAGCAGCCACAGCCAGCGGGAGCCCACAGATACGCAGTATTTT. Amino acids: CASSHSQREPTDTQYF. The chain couples TRBV4-1 to TRBJ2-3, with 8 positions matching TRBD2. The junction had 7 bases not matched to a gene; V was cut back by 3 bases and J by 2 bases. Germline V lookup: CDR1 MGHRA, CDR2 YSYEKL. CDR3 length: 16 residues.